This TCR beta chain was documented in a study of glioma-infiltrating T cells after dendritic cell vaccination. General study results and limits: Patients with more pretreatment TILs had longer time to progression and survival.

Turning to this clone: Its specificity is unknown.

Patients had residual fresh-frozen tumor tissue and more than two years of survival data. Some clones are missing from TCRdb's copy, which holds only in-frame ones; the method was immunoSEQ multiplex PCR. The sample carries about 73,000 clones, roughly four fifths recorded once. The V gene lost 4 bases and the J gene lost 8 bases, with 20 bases spanning the gap. The CDR3 length is 16 residues. Germline CDR1 MNHEY, CDR2 SMNVEV (reference sequence). The chain links TRBV27 to TRBJ1-4; D is unresolved. The TCR sequence derives from a human donor with glioblastoma. The starting material was blood, obtained before dendritic cell vaccination. The CDR3 DNA is TGTGCCAGCAGTTCCGGACGGGCGTGGAGGCGCGAAAAACTGTTTTTT. It is translated as CASSSGRAWRREKLFF.